Below are 32 T cell receptor beta chains sequenced from a single sample in a study of cytomegalovirus exposure and HLA in healthy donors. Use of 60 Vbeta and 13 Jbeta primers characterized the PCR. Some clones are missing from TCRdb's copy, which holds only in-frame ones; the method was immunoSEQ multiplex PCR. This sample has approximately 120,000 clones, with around 74% found just once. Specimen: PBMCs. The receptors derive from a woman aged 50 to 60 in good health and CMV-seropositive.

This clone appeared a few times. The chain joins TRBV30 to TRBJ2-3, with D possibly TRBD1 on 6 matching bases. This CDR3 has 16 amino acids. Germline V gene sequence: CDR1 GTSNPN, CDR2 SVGIG (reference sequence). V dropped 0 bases and J dropped 2 bases, with 15 bases sitting between them. The CDR3 region has the DNA TGTGCCTGGAGTGTTAAAACAGGGACCTTCACAGATACGCAGTATTTT. Encoded protein: CAWSVKTGTFTDTQYF.

The rearrangement links TRBV10-3 to TRBJ2-7; 14 bases agree with TRBD2. With V trimmed by 10 bases and J by 7 bases, 6 bases remained unmatched. The CDR3 has 13 amino acids. CDR1 is ENHRY, CDR2 SYGVKD, per germline. CDR3 nucleotide sequence: TGTGCCACAGGGACTAGCGGGGGTTATGAGCAGTACTTC. Translation gives CATGTSGGYEQYF.

V gene TRBV2 combines with J gene TRBJ1-6; D uncertain. V lost 7 bases and J lost 9, with 10 bases in between. The CDR3 contains 12 residues. CDR1 is SNHLY, CDR2 FYNNEI, per germline. In DNA, the CDR3 is TGTGCCAGCACCCGAGGGTTTTCACCCCTCCACTTT. It translates to CASTRGFSPLHF.

The chain uses TRBV27 and TRBJ2-3, with D possibly being TRBD2 (5 bases). Per the germline V gene, CDR1 is MNHEY and CDR2 is SMNVEV (reference sequence). This CDR3 spans 18 amino acids. Trimming pared 1 base from V and 0 bases from J, leaving 17 bases between. The CDR3 nucleotides read TGTGCCAGCAGTTTATATGGCAGAGTCGGGGTGAGCACAGATACGCAGTATTTT. This encodes CASSLYGRVGVSTDTQYF.

This rearrangement joins TRBV19 to TRBJ1-2, with D hard to call. The V end lost 7 bases, the J end lost 5 bases, and 17 bases lay between the germline ends. The CDR3 length is 14 residues. Germline-derived CDR1 and CDR2 are LNHDA and SQIVND (reference sequence). CDR3 nucleotides: TGTGCCAGTAACGGCGGGCCATTAGGTTATGGCTACACCTTC. Amino acids: CASNGGPLGYGYTF.

This clone was seen once. The V and J genes are TRBV2 and TRBJ2-1, with 12 bases that match TRBD2. Germline CDR1 is SNHLY and CDR2 is FYNNEI. This CDR3 comprises 16 residues. The trim removed 3 bases at V and 8 bases at J, leaving 8 bases unmatched. The CDR3 is CASSDPLAGGLDEQFF. The CDR3 DNA reads as TGTGCCAGCAGTGATCCTCTAGCGGGGGGGCTGGATGAGCAGTTCTTC.

The chain has TRBV27 and TRBJ2-5; 7 bases match TRBD1. The DNA matches TRBJ2-7 better at its end, which makes the J call doubtful. This CDR3 contains 13 residues. Per germline, CDR1 MNHEY and CDR2 SMNVEV (reference sequence). The CDR3 loop is CASSPVTGVEQYF. CDR3 nucleotide sequence: TGTGCCAGCAGCCCCGTCACAGGGGTCGAGCAGTACTTC.

This clone appeared a few times. V and J are TRBV5-6 and TRBJ1-6; D may be TRBD1 (5 bases). This CDR3 comprises 16 residues. CDR1 is SGHDT and CDR2 is YYEEEE in the germline V gene. Trimming removed 0 bases at V and 5 bases at J, with 12 bases between. As DNA, the CDR3 is TGTGCCAGCAGCTTGGCCTTGGGGCGCGATAATTCACCCCTCCACTTT. This translates into CASSLALGRDNSPLHF.

The chain has TRBV11-1 and TRBJ2-7, with D possibly TRBD1 on 6 matching bases. The CDR3 length is 15 residues. V lost 5 bases and J lost 2, with 16 bases in between. Germline CDR1 and CDR2: SGHAT and FQDESV (reference sequence). The CDR3 here is CASSRQGSGAYEQYF. The CDR3 DNA follows: TGTGCCAGCAGCCGTCAGGGGAGTGGAGCCTACGAGCAGTACTTC.

The chain couples TRBV28 to TRBJ2-1; 11 bases match TRBD2. The CDR3 contains 16 residues. Looked up from germline, CDR1 is MDHEN and CDR2 is SYDVKM. With 6 bases clipped from V and 2 bases from J, the junction kept 6 bases outside the gene matches. The CDR3: CASSPLAGGTYNEQFF. CDR3 in DNA: TGTGCCAGCAGCCCTCTAGCGGGGGGCACCTACAATGAGCAGTTCTTC.

The chain has TRBV11-2 and TRBJ2-5; 9 nucleotides line up with TRBD2. Germline loops: CDR1 SGHAT, CDR2 FQNNGV. The length of the CDR3 is 16 residues. Unmatched junction bases numbered 6, after V lost 0 bases and J lost 4 bases. CDR3 region: CASSLEWRGGLETQYF. The DNA for the CDR3 is TGTGCCAGCAGCTTAGAATGGCGGGGGGGCCTAGAGACCCAGTACTTC.

This chain links TRBV5-4 with TRBJ2-7; 10 bases fit TRBD2. Germline CDR1 reads SGHNT; CDR2 reads YYREEE (reference sequence). Trimming at V came to 4 bases and at J to 7 bases, leaving 11 bases not matched to a gene. The CDR3 has 15 amino acids. The CDR3 DNA follows: TGTGCCAGCAGCAGCGCCGGGACTAGCGTGCGGGAGCAGTACTTC. It yields the protein CASSSAGTSVREQYF. Drawing the rest from reference TRBV5-4 and TRBJ2-7, the complete variable domain is ETGVTQSPTHLIKTRGQQVTLRCSSQSGHNTVSWYQQALGQGPQFIFQYYREEENGRGNFPPRFSGLQFPNYSSELNVNALELDDSALYLCASSSAGTSVREQYFGPGTRLTVT.

The V gene is TRBV7-2, the J gene TRBJ2-2, with D maybe TRBD1 (6 bases). This CDR3 is 15 amino acids long. In germline, CDR1 is SGHTA, CDR2 FQGNSA. V lost 5 bases and J 5 bases, leaving 15 bases between the germline ends. The CDR3 DNA reads as TGTGCCAGCAGCGATTACAGGGTCGCTACCGGGGAGCTGTTTTTT. It codes for CASSDYRVATGELFF.

The chain combines TRBV5-1 with TRBJ2-7; TRBD1 matches 8 bases. V shed 1 base and J 5 bases; nucleotides not matched to a gene: 5. The germline CDR1 and CDR2 sequences are SGHRS and YFSETQ. The CDR3 loop spans 14 amino acids. The CDR3 loop is CASSLSGGFDEQYF. The CDR3 DNA follows: TGCGCCAGCAGCTTGTCAGGGGGCTTCGACGAGCAGTACTTC.

The chain has TRBV28 and TRBJ2-3; 8 positions agree with TRBD2. The length of the CDR3 is 14 residues. Trimming removed 7 bases from V and 3 bases from J; junction bases left unmatched: 6. From germline, CDR1 is MDHEN and CDR2 SYDVKM. The CDR3 reads CASIGRGGTDTQYF. The CDR3 bases are TGTGCCAGCATCGGACGGGGGGGAACAGATACGCAGTATTTT.

CDR3 loop: CASSESAGSNSPLHF. CDR3 coding DNA: TGTGCCAGCAGTGAATCGGCAGGTTCTAATTCACCCCTCCACTTT. The chain combines TRBV2 with TRBJ1-6; D ambiguous. The V end was cut by 2 bases, the J end by 6 bases, with 11 bases between. CDR1 and CDR2 from the germline V gene are SNHLY and FYNNEI. The CDR3 contains 15 residues.

The V gene is TRBV5-4, the J gene TRBJ2-2; D is possibly TRBD2 (6 bases). V lost 4 bases, J lost 5 bases, and 21 bases lay in between. The CDR3 is made up of 17 amino acids. Germline assignment: CDR1 SGHNT and CDR2 YYREEE (reference sequence). The CDR3 nucleotides read TGTGCCAGCAGCCCGGGGGTCATGGGTACTGGAACCGGGGAGCTGTTTTTT. This encodes CASSPGVMGTGTGELFF.

The chain joins TRBV5-1 to TRBJ2-1, with D perhaps matching TRBD1 (8 bases). CDR1 and CDR2 from the germline V gene are SGHRS and YFSETQ. Trimming cost V 4 bases and J 0 bases, with 14 bases left between them. The CDR3 runs to 16 residues. In nucleotides, the CDR3 is TGCGCCAGCAGCCATACAGGGGGGGGCTCCTACAATGAGCAGTTCTTC. Translating it yields CASSHTGGGSYNEQFF. The full variable domain, its missing parts supplied by reference TRBV5-1 and TRBJ2-1, is KAGVTQTPRYLIKTRGQQVTLSCSPISGHRSVSWYQQTPGQGLQFLFEYFSETQRNKGNFPGRFSGRQFSNSRSEMNVSTLELGDSALYLCASSHTGGGSYNEQFFGPGTRLTVL.

A single count supports this clone. The chain recombines TRBV11-2 with TRBJ2-5; 10 bases are a match to TRBD2. Losses at the gene ends were 0 bases for V and 5 bases for J; bases not matched to a gene: 12. The CDR3 covers 18 residues. The V gene's germline CDR1 is SGHAT and CDR2 FQNNGV. Written as DNA, the CDR3 is TGTGCCAGCAGCTTAGACCTAGCGGGGGTAGCCAAGCGTGAGACCCAGTACTTC. This encodes CASSLDLAGVAKRETQYF.

J is TRBJ1-2 and V is TRBV5-1; D unclear. V was cut by 6 bases and J by 0 bases, with 15 bases left in between. Germline values: CDR1 SGHRS, CDR2 YFSETQ. There are 15 residues in the CDR3. In nucleotides, the CDR3 is TGCGCCAGCACCCTGGGAGGTACAGCTAACTATGGCTACACCTTC. Encoded protein: CASTLGGTANYGYTF. The full variable domain, with the rest looked up from reference TRBV5-1 and TRBJ1-2, is KAGVTQTPRYLIKTRGQQVTLSCSPISGHRSVSWYQQTPGQGLQFLFEYFSETQRNKGNFPGRFSGRQFSNSRSEMNVSTLELGDSALYLCASTLGGTANYGYTFGSGTRLTVV.

This clone appeared a few times. The chain uses TRBV5-4 and TRBJ2-5, with 10 bases fitting TRBD2. Germline trimming cut 5 bases from V and 2 bases from J; bases unmatched to any gene: 6. This CDR3 comprises 15 residues. Germline V gene lookup returns CDR1 SGHNT and CDR2 YYREEE (reference sequence). Here the CDR3 DNA reads TGTGCCAGCAGTTTGATAGCGGGGGGTCAAGAGACCCAGTACTTC. Amino acid sequence: CASSLIAGGQETQYF. Full variable domain (outside the CDR3, taken from reference TRBV5-4 and TRBJ2-5): ETGVTQSPTHLIKTRGQQVTLRCSSQSGHNTVSWYQQALGQGPQFIFQYYREEENGRGNFPPRFSGLQFPNYSSELNVNALELDDSALYLCASSLIAGGQETQYFGPGTRLLVL.

This clone showed up just once. The rearrangement joins TRBV10-1 to TRBJ2-7; 13 bases agree with TRBD2. Germline CDR1 reads WNHNN; CDR2 reads SYGVQD (reference sequence). Trimming cost V 7 bases and J 5 bases; bases outside gene matches: 20. CDR3 length: 19 residues. DNA of the CDR3: TGCGCCAGCACCATCCTACAGAGGTCGGGACTAGCGGGGCGGGACGAGCAGTACTTC. Amino acids: CASTILQRSGLAGRDEQYF.

The genes are TRBV4-1 and TRBJ2-1; 9 bases match TRBD1. Germline CDR1 reads MGHRA; CDR2 reads YSYEKL. The V and J ends lost 5 bases and 4 bases, in that order; junction bases with no gene match: 15. This CDR3 spans 18 amino acids. The CDR3 bases are TGCGCCAGCAGCGTTAGGACAGGGGTCCTAGGAGGATACAATGAGCAGTTCTTC. It specifies CASSVRTGVLGGYNEQFF.

This chain links TRBV2 with TRBJ2-7; unclear D gene. The V gene lost 2 bases and the J gene lost 7 bases, with 12 bases spanning the gap. Per the germline V gene, CDR1 is SNHLY and CDR2 is FYNNEI. This CDR3 region has 13 residues. CDR3 sequence reads: CASSEYGLGEQYF. The CDR3 DNA reads as TGTGCCAGCAGTGAATATGGGCTTGGTGAGCAGTACTTC.

The chain uses TRBV2 and TRBJ2-1; 7 nucleotides agree with TRBD2. V was clipped by 3 bases and J by 5 bases; unmatched bases: 4. The CDR3 sequence is 14 residues long. Germline CDR1 reads SNHLY; CDR2 reads FYNNEI. The CDR3 DNA is TGTGCCAGCAGTGATACTAGCGCCAACAATGAGCAGTTCTTC. Its protein product is CASSDTSANNEQFF.

The rearrangement joins TRBV5-4 to TRBJ2-5; possibly TRBD1 for D (6 bases). CDR3 length: 15 residues. V lost 4 bases to trimming and J lost 1 base, with 14 bases between them. Germline V gene sequence: CDR1 SGHNT, CDR2 YYREEE (reference sequence). The CDR3 nucleotides are TGTGCCAGCAGCCTGGCCCGACAGGTCCAAGAGACCCAGTACTTC. This gives the protein CASSLARQVQETQYF.

The chain employs TRBV27 and TRBJ2-1; 13 bases align to TRBD2. The CDR3 is 17 residues long. V shed 7 bases, J shed 4 bases, and the junction held 10 bases outside the gene matches. In germline, CDR1 is MNHEY, CDR2 SMNVEV (reference sequence). The CDR3: CASTAYGLAGDYNEQFF. CDR3 DNA sequence: TGTGCCAGCACCGCCTACGGACTAGCGGGGGATTACAATGAGCAGTTCTTC.

The chain has TRBV10-3 and TRBJ2-2; 8 bases agree with TRBD2. CDR3 length: 17 amino acids. Germline V gene sequence: CDR1 ENHRY, CDR2 SYGVKD. J gave up 6 bases and V 11 bases, and 20 bases lay outside the gene matches. The CDR3 spells CAAGGAGISFIAGELFF. The CDR3 DNA is TGTGCCGCGGGGGGTGCCGGGATTTCATTTATCGCCGGGGAGCTGTTTTTT.

V gene TRBV7-9 combines with J gene TRBJ2-1; 10 bases match TRBD2. The CDR3 spans 13 residues. Germline lookup yields CDR1 SEHNR and CDR2 FQNEAQ (reference sequence). V trimming: 6 bases; J trimming: 10 bases; junction bases outside the gene matches: 6. The CDR3 is CASRALAGDEQFF. The CDR3 DNA sequence: TGTGCCAGCAGGGCCCTAGCGGGGGACGAGCAGTTCTTC.

This clone was counted a few times. The chain joins TRBV7-8 to TRBJ1-1, with TRBD1 as a possible D gene (5 bases). Looked up from germline, CDR1 is SGHVS and CDR2 is FQNEAQ. There are 14 residues in the CDR3. Trimming took off 6 bases at V and 4 bases at J, with 15 bases between the two ends. The CDR3 DNA reads as TGTGCCAGCAGTCACCCAGGGTCGGGCACTGAAGCTTTCTTT. Its translation is CASSHPGSGTEAFF. Together with reference TRBV7-8 and TRBJ1-1, the CDR3 gives the full variable domain: GAGVSQSPRYKVAKRGQDVALRCDPISGHVSLFWYQQALGQGPEFLTYFQNEAQLDKSGLPSDRFFAERPEGSVSTLKIQRTQQEDSAVYLCASSHPGSGTEAFFGQGTRLTVV.

V is TRBV10-3 and J is TRBJ1-5; D is possibly TRBD1 (5 bases). The germline CDR1 and CDR2 sequences are ENHRY and SYGVKD. This CDR3 is 15 amino acids long. V lost 6 bases, J lost 3 bases, and 15 bases lay in between. CDR3 region: CAIRGGGDYNQPQHF. CDR3 nucleotide sequence: TGTGCCATCAGGGGGGGAGGGGATTACAATCAGCCCCAGCATTTT.

This chain connects TRBV7-9 to TRBJ2-7; D is undetermined. Trimming took 1 base from V and 3 from J, leaving 13 bases between them. The CDR3 loop spans 15 amino acids. Per the germline V gene, CDR1 is SEHNR and CDR2 is FQNEAQ (reference sequence). In DNA form, the CDR3 reads TGTGCCAGCAGCTTAGAAGTGACAAGTGGCTACGAGCAGTACTTC. Its protein product is CASSLEVTSGYEQYF.